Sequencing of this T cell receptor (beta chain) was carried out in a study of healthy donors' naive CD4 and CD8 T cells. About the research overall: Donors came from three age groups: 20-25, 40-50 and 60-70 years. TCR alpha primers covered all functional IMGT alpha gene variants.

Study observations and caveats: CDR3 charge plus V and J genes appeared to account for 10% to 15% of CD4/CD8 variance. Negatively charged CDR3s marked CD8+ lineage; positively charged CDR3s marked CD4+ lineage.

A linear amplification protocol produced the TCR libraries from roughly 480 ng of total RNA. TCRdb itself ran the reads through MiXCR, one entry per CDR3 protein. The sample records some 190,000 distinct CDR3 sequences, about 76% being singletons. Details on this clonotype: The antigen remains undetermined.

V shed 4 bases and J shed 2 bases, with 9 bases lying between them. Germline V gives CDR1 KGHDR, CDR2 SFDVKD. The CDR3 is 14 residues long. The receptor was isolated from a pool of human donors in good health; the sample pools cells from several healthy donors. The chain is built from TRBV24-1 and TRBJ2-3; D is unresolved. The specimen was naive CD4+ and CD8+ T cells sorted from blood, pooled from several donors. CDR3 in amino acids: CATSDEMYTDTQYF. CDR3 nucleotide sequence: TGTGCCACCAGTGACGAGATGTACACAGATACGCAGTATTTT.